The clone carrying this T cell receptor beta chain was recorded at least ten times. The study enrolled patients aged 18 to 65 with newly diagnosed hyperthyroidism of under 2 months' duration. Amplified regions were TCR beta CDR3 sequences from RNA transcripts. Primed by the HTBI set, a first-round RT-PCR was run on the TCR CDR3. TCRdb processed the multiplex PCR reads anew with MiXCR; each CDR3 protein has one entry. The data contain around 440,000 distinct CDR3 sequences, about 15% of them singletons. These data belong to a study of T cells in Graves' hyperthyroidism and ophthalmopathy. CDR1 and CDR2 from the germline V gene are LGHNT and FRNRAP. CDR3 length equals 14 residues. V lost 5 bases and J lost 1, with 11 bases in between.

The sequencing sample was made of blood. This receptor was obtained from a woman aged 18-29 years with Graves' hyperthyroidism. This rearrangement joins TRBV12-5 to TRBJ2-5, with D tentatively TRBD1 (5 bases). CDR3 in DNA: TGTGCTAGTGGTCAACCGACAGCCCAAGAGACCCAGTACTTC. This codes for CASGQPTAQETQYF.